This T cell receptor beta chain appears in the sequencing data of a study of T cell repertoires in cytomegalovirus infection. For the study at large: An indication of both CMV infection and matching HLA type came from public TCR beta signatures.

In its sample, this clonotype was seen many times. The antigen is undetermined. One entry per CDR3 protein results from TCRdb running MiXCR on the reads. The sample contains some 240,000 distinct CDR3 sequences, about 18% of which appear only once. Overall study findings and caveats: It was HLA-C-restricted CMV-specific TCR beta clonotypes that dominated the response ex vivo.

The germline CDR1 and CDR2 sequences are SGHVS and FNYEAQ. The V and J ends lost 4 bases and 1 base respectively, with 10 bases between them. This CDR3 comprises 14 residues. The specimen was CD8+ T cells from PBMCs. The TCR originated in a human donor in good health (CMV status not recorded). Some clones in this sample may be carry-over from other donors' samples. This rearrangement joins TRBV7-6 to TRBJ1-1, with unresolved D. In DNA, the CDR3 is TGTGCCAGCAGCTCCTTGGGTACGAACACTGAAGCTTTCTTT. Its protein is CASSSLGTNTEAFF.